What follows describes a single T cell receptor beta chain. Antigen: not known. TCRdb re-called the 5' RACE reads and shows each CDR3 protein once, DNA omitted. The listing contains 200,000 to 300,000 distinct CDR3 sequences. This sample stems from a study of T cells expressing NK-cell markers. Turning to the study itself: Investigators obtained TCR beta repertoires from sorted CD3+CD56+NKG2C+, CD3+CD56+NKG2C- and CD3+CD56-NKG2C+ T cells.

The germline gives CDR1 LNHDA, CDR2 SQIVND (reference sequence). The CDR3 has 14 amino acids. Study-level findings and limits: Over 5 donors carried dominant NKG2C+ clonotypes that made up roughly 1.0-8% of their CD8+ T cells. Unclear, still, was the HCMV specificity of the expanded NKG2C+ T cell clones.

This sequence joins TRBV19 and TRBJ2-3; the TRBD1 assignment by TCRdb is unverifiable without DNA. Specimen: blood T cells: a sorted CD56 or NKG2C T cell subset, CD4+ or CD8+ T cells, or bulk PBMC T cells (not recorded which). This receptor was obtained from a man between 18 and 35 years old in good health. This CDR3 is CASSTGGRKDTQYF.